Described below is a single T cell receptor (beta chain) sequence and its context. The clone's antigen remains unknown. Base qualities are not at hand, and no much larger clone is one base apart. From the germline V gene, CDR1 is SGHRS and CDR2 is YFSETQ. V is shortened by 2 bases, J by 9 bases, and the region joining them spans 8 bases. The CDR3 goes from the cysteine to the phenylalanine over 11 residues. Solely the CDR3 DNA is kept, with 33 bases framed from the first base. Collaborating institutions collected whole blood in K2EDTA tubes following their own protocols. For TCRbeta analysis, collaborators shipped samples as frozen whole blood, isolated PBMCs, or DNA extracted from either of those sample types. The data were taken from a study of blood T cell repertoires in COVID-19 (dated by TCRdb to between 2020 and 2021). The study in broad terms: Samples covering the acute and convalescent phases of COVID-19 were provided by collaborators in the United States, Italy and Spain. The prospective study material was composed of cDNA or gDNA derived from T cells, B-cell-depleted T cells, or PBMCs. The dataset comprised deeply sampled blood TCRbeta repertoires from subjects exposed to, actively infected with, or recovered from COVID-19. The repertoires were released in a freely available public database intended as a resource for research on the immune response to SARS-CoV-2. Samples were obtained from the ongoing ImmuneRACE study (first 160 participants) and from approximately 1,200 subjects provided by 6 global collaborators. Sample metadata almost always included a de-identified subject ID, COVID-19 status, age in years and sex. Where available, HLA class I and class II types were taken from metadata supplied by the sample provider and were not determined by assay-based typing. The study at large found these results: How much clinical and demographic metadata was included differed by source and by participant, and the metadata was provided uncurated.

The immunoSEQ Assay, a bias-controlled multiplex PCR, was used to amplify TCRbeta CDR3 regions from genomic DNA. The authors' analysis ran thus. Nucleated cell counts per sample were estimated from amplification of reference gene primers within the assay. To quantify the absolute abundance of each unique TCRbeta CDR3 rearrangement, sequence reads were collapsed and filtered. Productive Simpson clonality was computed per sample as the square root of Simpson's diversity index over productive rearrangements. What TCRdb holds here is the immuneACCESS table cut down to in-frame rearrangements. Part of the clones is not present; checked against another copy, under half of the missing clones reflect an unresolved V gene, and the others are unexplained. The V and J calls and clone size were taken over from that table, and D and trimming were inferred from the DNA. The sample profile shows fewer than 110,000 clones; 70% to 90% of them were found once. The ten largest clones represent 3.5% of the sample.

The source of this sequence is a woman aged 55-75 years with acute or convalescent COVID-19. The rearrangement joined TRBV5-1 to TRBJ1-1; the D gene cannot be resolved reliably. The sample consisted of peripheral blood. The DNA is as follows: TGCGCCAGCAGCTTTGGCCTCAAAGCTTTCTTT. The translation is CASSFGLKAFF.